What follows describes a single T cell receptor (beta chain). The antigen is not known. This sample is part of a study of shared clonotypes between healthy human individuals. Study results and caveats: Inspection by rarefaction showed sorted-subset sequencing to be incomplete despite large depth. An effect of sequencing depth on clonotype sharing among donors was expected.

CDR3 length: 15 residues. The ends lost 5 bases at V and 1 base at J; junction bases unmatched: 5. Germline-derived CDR1 and CDR2 are SEHNR and FQNEAQ (reference sequence). Method: immunoSEQ multiplex PCR; TCRdb's copy keeps in-frame clones and lacks some. The sample shows 850,000 to 1,200,000 clones, around 74% of them seen only once. Specimen: memory CD4+ T cells sorted from blood. Subset: CD45RA-negative fraction. The receptor comes from a man aged 18-30 years in good health. The chain uses TRBV7-9 and TRBJ2-3; 8 positions agree with TRBD1. The CDR3 spells CASSGLTGGTDTQYF. In DNA, the CDR3 is TGTGCCAGCAGCGGGTTGACAGGGGGCACAGATACGCAGTATTTT. The full variable domain, completed using reference TRBV7-9 and TRBJ2-3, is DTGVSQNPRHKITKRGQNVTFRCDPISEHNRLYWYRQTLGQGPEFLTYFQNEAQLEKSRLLSDRFSAERPKGSFSTLEIQRTEQGDSAMYLCASSGLTGGTDTQYFGPGTRLTVL.